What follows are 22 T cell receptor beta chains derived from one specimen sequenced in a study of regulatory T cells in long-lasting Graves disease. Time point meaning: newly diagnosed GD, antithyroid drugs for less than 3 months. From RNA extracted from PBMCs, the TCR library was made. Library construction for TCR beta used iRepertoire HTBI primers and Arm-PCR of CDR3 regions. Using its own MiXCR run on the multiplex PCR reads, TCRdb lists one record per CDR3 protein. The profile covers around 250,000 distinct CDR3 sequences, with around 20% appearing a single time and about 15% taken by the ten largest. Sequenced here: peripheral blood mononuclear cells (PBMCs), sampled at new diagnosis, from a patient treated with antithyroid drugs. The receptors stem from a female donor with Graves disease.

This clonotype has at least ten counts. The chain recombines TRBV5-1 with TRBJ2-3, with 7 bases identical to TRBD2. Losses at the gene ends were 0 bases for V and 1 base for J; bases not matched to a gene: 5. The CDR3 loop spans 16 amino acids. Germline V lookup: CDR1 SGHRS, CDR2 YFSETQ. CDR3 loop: CASSLDGGGRTDTQYF. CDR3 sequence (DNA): TGCGCCAGCAGCTTGGATGGCGGGGGACGCACAGATACGCAGTATTTT. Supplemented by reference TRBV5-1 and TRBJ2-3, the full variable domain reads KAGVTQTPRYLIKTRGQQVTLSCSPISGHRSVSWYQQTPGQGLQFLFEYFSETQRNKGNFPGRFSGRQFSNSRSEMNVSTLELGDSALYLCASSLDGGGRTDTQYFGPGTRLTVL.

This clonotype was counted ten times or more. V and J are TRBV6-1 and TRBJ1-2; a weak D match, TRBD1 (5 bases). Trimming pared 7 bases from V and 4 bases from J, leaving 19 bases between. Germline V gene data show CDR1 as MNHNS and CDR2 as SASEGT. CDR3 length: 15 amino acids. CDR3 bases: TGTGCCAGCACCGCGGCGGCAGGGCTAAGCTATGGCTACACCTTC. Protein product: CASTAAAGLSYGYTF.

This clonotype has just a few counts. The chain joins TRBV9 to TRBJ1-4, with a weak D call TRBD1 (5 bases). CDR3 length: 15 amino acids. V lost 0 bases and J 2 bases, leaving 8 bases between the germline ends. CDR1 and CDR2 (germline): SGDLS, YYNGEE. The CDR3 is CASSVDRQTNEKLFF. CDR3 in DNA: TGTGCCAGCAGCGTAGATAGACAGACTAATGAAAAACTGTTTTTT.

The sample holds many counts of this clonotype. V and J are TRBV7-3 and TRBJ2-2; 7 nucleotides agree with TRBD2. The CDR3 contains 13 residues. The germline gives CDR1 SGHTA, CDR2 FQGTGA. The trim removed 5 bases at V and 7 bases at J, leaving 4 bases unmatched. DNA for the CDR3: TGTGCCAGCAGCCCCCCGGGGGGCGGGGAGCTGTTTTTT. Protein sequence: CASSPPGGGELFF.

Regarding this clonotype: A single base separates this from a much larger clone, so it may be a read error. CDR3 protein: CVSSRHRGNTIYF. CDR3 coding DNA: TGTGTCAGCAGTCGCCACAGGGGAAACACCATATATTTT. J is TRBJ1-3 and V is TRBV28; possible D gene TRBD1, 5 bases. Germline V gene sequence: CDR1 MDHEN, CDR2 SYDVKM. This CDR3 comprises 13 residues.

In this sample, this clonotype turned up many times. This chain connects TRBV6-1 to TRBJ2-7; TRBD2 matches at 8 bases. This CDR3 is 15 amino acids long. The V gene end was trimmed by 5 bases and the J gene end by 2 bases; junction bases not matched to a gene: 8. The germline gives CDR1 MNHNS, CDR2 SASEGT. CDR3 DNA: TGTGCCAGCAGTAAAAGGGGACTAGACACCTACGAGCAGTACTTC. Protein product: CASSKRGLDTYEQYF.

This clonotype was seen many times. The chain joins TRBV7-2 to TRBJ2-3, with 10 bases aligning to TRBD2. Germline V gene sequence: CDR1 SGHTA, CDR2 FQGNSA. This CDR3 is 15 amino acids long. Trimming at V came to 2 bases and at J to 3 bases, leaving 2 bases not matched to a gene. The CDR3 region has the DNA TGTGCCAGCAGCTTATTTAGCGGGAGGACAGATACGCAGTATTTT. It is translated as CASSLFSGRTDTQYF.

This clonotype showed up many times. Here the CDR3 DNA reads TGCGCCAGCAGCTTGTGGGACAGGAACACTGAAGCTTTCTTT. Its protein product is CASSLWDRNTEAFF. J is TRBJ1-1 and V is TRBV5-1, with 7 bases aligning to TRBD1. With V trimmed by 1 base and J by 1 base, 1 base remained unmatched. The CDR3 runs to 14 residues. Germline V lookup: CDR1 SGHRS, CDR2 YFSETQ.

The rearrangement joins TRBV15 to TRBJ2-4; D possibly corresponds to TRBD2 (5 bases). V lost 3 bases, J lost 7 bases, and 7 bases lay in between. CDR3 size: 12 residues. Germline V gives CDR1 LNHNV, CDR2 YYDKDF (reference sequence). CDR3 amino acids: CATSSGLNIQYF. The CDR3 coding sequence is TGTGCCACCAGCAGCGGACTTAACATTCAGTACTTC.

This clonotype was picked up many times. The CDR3 nucleotides are TGCAGTGCTAGAGGAGAGACCCAGTACTTC. Protein: CSARGETQYF. The chain couples TRBV20-1 to TRBJ2-5; D remains ambiguous. The CDR3 has 10 residues. The V end was cut by 1 base, the J end by 4 bases, with 1 base between. Per the germline V gene, CDR1 is DFQATT and CDR2 is SNEGSKA (reference sequence).

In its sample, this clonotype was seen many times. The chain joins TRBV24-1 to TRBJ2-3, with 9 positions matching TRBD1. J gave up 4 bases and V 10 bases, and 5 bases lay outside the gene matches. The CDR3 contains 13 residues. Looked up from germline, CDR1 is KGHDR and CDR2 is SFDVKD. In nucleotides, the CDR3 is TGTGCCACAACCGGGACAGGGTCAGATACGCAGTATTTT. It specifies CATTGTGSDTQYF.

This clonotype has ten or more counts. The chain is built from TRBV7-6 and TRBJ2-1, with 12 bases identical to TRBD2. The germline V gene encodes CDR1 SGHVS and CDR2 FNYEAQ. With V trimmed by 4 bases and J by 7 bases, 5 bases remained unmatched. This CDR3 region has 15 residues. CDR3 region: CASSSLAGGINEQFF. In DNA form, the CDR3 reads TGTGCCAGCAGCTCTCTAGCGGGGGGGATAAATGAGCAGTTCTTC. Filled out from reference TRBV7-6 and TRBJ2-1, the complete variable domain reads GAGVSQSPRYKVTKRGQDVALRCDPISGHVSLYWYRQALGQGPEFLTYFNYEAQQDKSGLPNDRFSAERPEGSISTLTIQRTEQRDSAMYRCASSSLAGGINEQFFGPGTRLTVL.

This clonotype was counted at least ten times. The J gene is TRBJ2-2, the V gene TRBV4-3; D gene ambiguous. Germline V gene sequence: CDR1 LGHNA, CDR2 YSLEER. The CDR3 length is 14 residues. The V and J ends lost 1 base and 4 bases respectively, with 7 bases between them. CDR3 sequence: CASSQGRSTGELFF. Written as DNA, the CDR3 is TGCGCCAGCAGCCAAGGGCGGAGCACCGGGGAGCTGTTTTTT.

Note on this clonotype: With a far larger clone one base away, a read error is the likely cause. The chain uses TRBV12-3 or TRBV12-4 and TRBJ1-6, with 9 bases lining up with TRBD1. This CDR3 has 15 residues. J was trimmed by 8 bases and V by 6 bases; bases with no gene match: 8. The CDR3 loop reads CASSLGTGSHSPLHF. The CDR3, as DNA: TGTGCCAGCAGCCTAGGGACAGGGTCACATTCACCCCTCCACTTT.

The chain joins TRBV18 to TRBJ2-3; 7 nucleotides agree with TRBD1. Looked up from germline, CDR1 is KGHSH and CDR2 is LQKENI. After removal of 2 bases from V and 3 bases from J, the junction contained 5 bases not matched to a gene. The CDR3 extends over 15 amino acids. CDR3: CASSPGDSFTDTQYF. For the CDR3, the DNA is TGTGCCAGCTCACCAGGGGACAGCTTTACAGATACGCAGTATTTT.

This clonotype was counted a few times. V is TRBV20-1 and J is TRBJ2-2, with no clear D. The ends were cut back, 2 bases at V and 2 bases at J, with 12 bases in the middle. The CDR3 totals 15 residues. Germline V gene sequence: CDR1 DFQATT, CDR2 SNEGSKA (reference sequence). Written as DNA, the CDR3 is TGCAGTGCTAGATCGCTTCGGATTAACACCGGGGAGCTGTTTTTT. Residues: CSARSLRINTGELFF.

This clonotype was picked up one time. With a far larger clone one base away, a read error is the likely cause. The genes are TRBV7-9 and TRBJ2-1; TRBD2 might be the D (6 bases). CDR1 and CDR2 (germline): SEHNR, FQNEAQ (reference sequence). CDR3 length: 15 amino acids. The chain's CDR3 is CASSWGLTRGDERFF. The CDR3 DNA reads TGTGCCAGCAGCTGGGGACTTACGCGGGGCGATGAGCGGTTCTTC.

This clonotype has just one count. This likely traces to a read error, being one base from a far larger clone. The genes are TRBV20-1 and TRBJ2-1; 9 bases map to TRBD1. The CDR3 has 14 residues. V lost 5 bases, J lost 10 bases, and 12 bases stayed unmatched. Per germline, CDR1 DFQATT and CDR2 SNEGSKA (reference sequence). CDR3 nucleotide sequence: TGCAGTGCTGAACCCGGGACAGGGAGGGGCGAGCAGTTCTTC. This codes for CSAEPGTGRGEQFF.

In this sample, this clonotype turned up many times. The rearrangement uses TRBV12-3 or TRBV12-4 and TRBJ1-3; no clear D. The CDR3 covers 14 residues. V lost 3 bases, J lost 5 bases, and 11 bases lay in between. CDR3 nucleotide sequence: TGTGCCAGCAGTTTTACCTCCTCCAGAAACACCATATATTTT. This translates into CASSFTSSRNTIYF.

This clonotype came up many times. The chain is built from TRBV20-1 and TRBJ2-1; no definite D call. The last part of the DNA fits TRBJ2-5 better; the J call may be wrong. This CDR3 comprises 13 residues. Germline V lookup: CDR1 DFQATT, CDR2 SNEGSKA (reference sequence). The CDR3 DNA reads TGCAGTGCTAGAGATCCAGAGTCCGAGACCCAGTACTTC. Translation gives CSARDPESETQYF.

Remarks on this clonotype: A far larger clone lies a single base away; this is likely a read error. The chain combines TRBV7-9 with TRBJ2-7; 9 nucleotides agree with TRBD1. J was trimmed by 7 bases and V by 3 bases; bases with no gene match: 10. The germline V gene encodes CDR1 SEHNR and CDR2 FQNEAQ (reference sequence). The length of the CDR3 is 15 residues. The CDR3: CASSFTAGQGNEQYF. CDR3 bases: TGTGCCAGCAGCTTTACAGCGGGACAGGGTAATGAGCAGTACTTC.

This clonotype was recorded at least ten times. CDR3 protein: CASSSPRGVAYNEQFF. The DNA of the CDR3 is TGTGCCAGCAGCTCCCCTAGGGGGGTAGCCTACAATGAGCAGTTCTTC. The chain links TRBV11-3 to TRBJ2-1; TRBD1 or TRBD2 may be the D gene (6 bases each). CDR1 is SGHNT and CDR2 is YENEEA in the germline V gene. The CDR3 has 16 residues. The germline V and J ends were trimmed by 4 bases and 2 bases, with 15 bases remaining between them.